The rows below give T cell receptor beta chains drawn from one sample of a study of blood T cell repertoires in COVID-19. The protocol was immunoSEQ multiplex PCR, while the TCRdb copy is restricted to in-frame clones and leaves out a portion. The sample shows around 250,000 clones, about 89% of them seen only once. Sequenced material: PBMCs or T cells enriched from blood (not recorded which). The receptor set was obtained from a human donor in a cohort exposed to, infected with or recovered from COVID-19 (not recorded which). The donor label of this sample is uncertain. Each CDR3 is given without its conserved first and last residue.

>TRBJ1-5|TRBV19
ASSTGRVQPQH
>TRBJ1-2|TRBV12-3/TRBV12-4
ASSQGFNYGYT
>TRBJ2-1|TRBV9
ASSVGLAPLEQF
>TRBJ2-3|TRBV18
ASTNWAGSADTQY
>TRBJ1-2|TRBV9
ASSVGGQIFNYGYT
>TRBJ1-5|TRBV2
ASSASQPHNQPQH
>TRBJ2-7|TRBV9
ASSVGGQGMIYEQY
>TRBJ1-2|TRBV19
ASTRTGNNYGYT
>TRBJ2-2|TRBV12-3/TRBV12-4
ASSSRDRVELF
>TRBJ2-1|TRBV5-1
ASSKQGLSYNEQF
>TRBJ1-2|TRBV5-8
ASSSGTGEDYGYT
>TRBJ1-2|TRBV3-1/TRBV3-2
ASSQAIARQGGGYT
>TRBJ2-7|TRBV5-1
ASSLGWGSNEQY
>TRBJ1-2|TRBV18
ASSPSVGGSNYGYT
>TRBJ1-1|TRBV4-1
ASSHPRRGRNTEAF
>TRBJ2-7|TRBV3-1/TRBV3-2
ASSQTGAYEQY
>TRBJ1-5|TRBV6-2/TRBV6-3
ASSRQGRSNQPQH
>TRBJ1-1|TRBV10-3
AISDQGNTEAF
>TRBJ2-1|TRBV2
ASSGLAGGRYNEQF
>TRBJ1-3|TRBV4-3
ASRKRYSSGNTIY
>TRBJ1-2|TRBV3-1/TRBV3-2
ASSQAGANYGYT
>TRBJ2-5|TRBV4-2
ASSQDREGQGARGTQY
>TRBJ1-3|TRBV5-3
ARSVTPGQGGNTIY
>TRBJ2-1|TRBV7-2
ASSLELAGGPGNNEQF
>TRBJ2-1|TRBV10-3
AIAVRDSGRNEQF
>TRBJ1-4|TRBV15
APAKREVGLTGRVLNEKLF
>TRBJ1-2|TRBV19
ASSTQGINYGYT
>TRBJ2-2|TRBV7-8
ASSLVTGVPGELF
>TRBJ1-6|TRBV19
ASSMKANNSPLH
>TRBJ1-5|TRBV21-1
AISLTRDFSNQPQH
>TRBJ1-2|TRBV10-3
AISESKGANYGYT
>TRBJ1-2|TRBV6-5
ASRTGLMGGYT
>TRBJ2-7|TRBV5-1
ASSPGQGSYEQY
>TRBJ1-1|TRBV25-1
ASSERLNTEAF
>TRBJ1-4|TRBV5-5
ASSLLAIEKLF
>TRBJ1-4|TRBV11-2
ASSRDRGEKLF
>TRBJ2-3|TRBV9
ASSERGLGEALTDTQY
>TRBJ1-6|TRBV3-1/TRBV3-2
ASSLETAGNSPLH
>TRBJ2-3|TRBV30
AWSVGGALTDTQY
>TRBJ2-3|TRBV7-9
ASSRQSSTDTQY
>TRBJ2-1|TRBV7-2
ASSGAGGRGFKF
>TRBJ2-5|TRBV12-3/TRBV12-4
ASSLLETQY
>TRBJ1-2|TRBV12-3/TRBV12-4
ACRQGAHGYT
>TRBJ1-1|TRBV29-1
SVEDRGARSTEAF
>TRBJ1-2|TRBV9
ASSGQGVYGYT
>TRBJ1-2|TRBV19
ASSPRARMESYT
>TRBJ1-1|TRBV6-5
ASRILGDNEAF
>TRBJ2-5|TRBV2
ATSILGQTQETQY
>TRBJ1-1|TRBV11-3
ASSFVNDYEAF
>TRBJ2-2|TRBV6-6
ASTTGANTGELF
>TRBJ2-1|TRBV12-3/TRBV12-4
ASSFGSEGQQF
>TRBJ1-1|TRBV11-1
ASSPTGMNTEAF
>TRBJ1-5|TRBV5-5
ASSLGGEPQH